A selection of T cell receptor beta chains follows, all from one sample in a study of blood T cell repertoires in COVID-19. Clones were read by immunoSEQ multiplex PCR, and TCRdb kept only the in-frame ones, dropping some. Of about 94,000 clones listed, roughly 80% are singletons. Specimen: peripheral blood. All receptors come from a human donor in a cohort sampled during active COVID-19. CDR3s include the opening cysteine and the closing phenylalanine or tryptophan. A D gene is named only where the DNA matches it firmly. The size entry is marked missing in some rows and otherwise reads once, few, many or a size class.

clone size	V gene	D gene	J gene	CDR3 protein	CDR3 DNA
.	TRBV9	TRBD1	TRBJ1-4	CASSAGTGLPTNEKLFF	TGTGCCAGCAGCGCCGGGACAGGTCTTCCAACTAATGAAAAACTGTTTTTT
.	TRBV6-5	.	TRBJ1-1	CASSYSTAGGAEAFF	TGTGCCAGCAGTTACTCCACGGCGGGGGGCGCTGAAGCTTTCTTT
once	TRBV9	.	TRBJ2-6	CASSVGTGFGGANVLTF	TGTGCCAGCAGCGTAGGCACGGGGTTTGGTGGGGCCAACGTCCTGACTTTC
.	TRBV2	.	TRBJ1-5	CASSRDTNQPQHF	TGTGCCAGCAGCCGGGACACCAATCAGCCCCAGCATTTT
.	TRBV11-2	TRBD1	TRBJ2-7	CASSLVRGTGFEQYF	TGTGCCAGCAGCTTAGTTCGGGGGACAGGGTTTGAGCAGTACTTC
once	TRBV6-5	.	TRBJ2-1	CASRFSRYNEQFF	TGTGCCAGCCGTTTTAGCAGATACAATGAGCAGTTCTTC
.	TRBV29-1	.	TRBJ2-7	CSVEILASEQYF	TGCAGCGTTGAGATTCTAGCTTCCGAGCAGTACTTC
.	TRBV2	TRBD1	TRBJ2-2	CASGDRGRGGELFF	TGTGCCAGCGGTGACAGGGGGCGAGGCGGGGAGCTGTTTTTT
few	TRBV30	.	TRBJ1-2	CAWRKEGAGYTF	TGTGCCTGGAGAAAAGAGGGCGCAGGCTACACCTTC
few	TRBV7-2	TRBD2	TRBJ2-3	CASSLVLPSGSTDTQYF	TGTGCCAGCAGCTTAGTGCTTCCTAGCGGCAGCACAGATACGCAGTATTTT
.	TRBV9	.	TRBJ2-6	CASRRADSGANVLTF	TGTGCCAGCAGGCGAGCGGACTCTGGGGCCAACGTCCTGACTTTC
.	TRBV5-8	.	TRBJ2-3	CASSQGLTSLTDTQYF	TGTGCCAGCAGCCAGGGCCTCACTAGCCTCACAGATACGCAGTATTTT
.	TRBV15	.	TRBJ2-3	CATSSGLQDTQYF	TGTGCCACCAGCTCCGGACTCCAAGATACGCAGTATTTT
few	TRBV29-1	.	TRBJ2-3	CSVRTASDTQYF	TGCAGCGTTAGGACAGCTTCAGATACGCAGTATTTT
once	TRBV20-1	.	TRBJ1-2	CSASKAAEYGYTF	TGCAGTGCTAGTAAGGCCGCGGAGTATGGCTACACCTTC
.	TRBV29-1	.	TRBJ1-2	CSVDDGGEFGYTF	TGCAGCGTAGACGACGGCGGGGAGTTCGGCTACACCTTC
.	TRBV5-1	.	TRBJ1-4	CASSYGGATTNEKLFF	TGCGCCAGCAGCTACGGAGGGGCTACAACTAATGAAAAACTGTTTTTT
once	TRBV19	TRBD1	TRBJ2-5	CASGVGQGRQETQYF	TGTGCCAGTGGCGTGGGACAGGGGCGACAAGAGACCCAGTACTTC
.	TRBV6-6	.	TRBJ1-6	CASSRTAPATSSSYNSPLHF	TGTGCCAGCAGCCGAACAGCCCCCGCCACATCGAGCTCCTATAATTCACCCCTCCACTTT
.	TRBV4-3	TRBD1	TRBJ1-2	CASSQGTGPYGYTF	TGCGCCAGCAGCCAGGGGACAGGGCCCTATGGCTACACCTTC
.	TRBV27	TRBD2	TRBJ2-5	CASSPGLAGQGGSQYF	TGTGCCAGCAGTCCGGGACTAGCGGGACAAGGGGGGTCCCAGTACTTC
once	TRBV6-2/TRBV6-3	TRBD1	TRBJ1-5	CASSRDSHQPQHF	TGTGCCAGCAGCCGGGACAGCCATCAGCCCCAGCATTTT
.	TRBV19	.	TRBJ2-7	CASSIGQRQINPYEQYF	TGTGCCAGTAGTATTGGTCAGCGGCAGATTAACCCCTACGAGCAGTACTTC
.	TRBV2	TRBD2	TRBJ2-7	CASSKLAGGYEQYF	TGTGCCAGCAGTAAACTAGCGGGAGGCTACGAGCAGTACTTC
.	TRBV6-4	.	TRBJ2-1	CASSPDTPSEQFF	TGTGCCAGCAGCCCAGACACCCCTTCAGAGCAGTTCTTC
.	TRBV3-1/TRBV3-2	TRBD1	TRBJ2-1	CASSLPRGTGNSYQDNEQFF	TGTGCCAGCAGCCTCCCTAGGGGGACAGGGAACTCTTATCAAGACAATGAGCAGTTCTTC
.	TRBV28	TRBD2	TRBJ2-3	CASSAKGLAADTQYF	TGTGCCAGCAGTGCTAAGGGACTAGCTGCAGATACGCAGTATTTT
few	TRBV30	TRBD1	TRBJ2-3	CAWSQGERSTDTQYF	TGTGCCTGGAGTCAGGGGGAGAGAAGCACAGATACGCAGTATTTT
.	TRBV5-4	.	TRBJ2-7	CASSLGSGGNLYEQYF	TGTGCCAGCAGCTTGGGAAGTGGAGGAAATCTCTACGAGCAGTACTTC
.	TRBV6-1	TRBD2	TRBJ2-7	CASSERQRDPYEQYF	TGTGCCAGCAGTGAACGGCAGCGGGACCCCTACGAGCAGTACTTC
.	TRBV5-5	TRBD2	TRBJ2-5	CASSLNAGGPFETQYF	TGTGCCAGCAGCTTGAATGCGGGAGGGCCTTTTGAGACCCAGTACTTC
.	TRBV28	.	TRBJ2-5	CASSFTVRYQETQYF	TGTGCCAGCAGTTTCACGGTGCGGTACCAAGAGACCCAGTACTTC
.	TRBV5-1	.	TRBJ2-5	CASSFFGAEGTQYF	TGCGCCAGCAGCTTTTTTGGGGCTGAAGGGACCCAGTACTTC
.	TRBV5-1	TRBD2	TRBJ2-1	CASSLRREGLDEQFF	TGCGCCAGCAGCTTGCGGCGGGAGGGCTTAGATGAGCAGTTCTTC
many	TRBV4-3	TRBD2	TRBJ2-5	CASSQDLAGGPKTQYF	TGCGCCAGCAGCCAAGACCTAGCGGGAGGGCCGAAGACCCAGTACTTC
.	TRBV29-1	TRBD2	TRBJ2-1	CSVVSQGTSGRYNEQFF	TGCAGCGTTGTTAGTCAGGGGACTAGCGGGAGGTACAATGAGCAGTTCTTC
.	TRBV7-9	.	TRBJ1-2	CASSLKAGPNYGYTF	TGTGCCAGCAGCTTAAAGGCAGGGCCTAACTATGGCTACACCTTC
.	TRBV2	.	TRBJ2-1	CASSGLGLQFF	TGTGCCAGCAGTGGTCTGGGGCTGCAGTTCTTC
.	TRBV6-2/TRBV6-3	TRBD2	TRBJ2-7	CASSPRLGTSGRGGYEQYF	TGTGCCAGCAGTCCCCGGCTAGGGACTAGCGGGAGGGGCGGCTACGAGCAGTACTTC